This TCR beta chain was retrieved from a study of blood T cell repertoires in COVID-19. About the study: Collection of acute and convalescent COVID-19 samples took place in the United States, Italy and Spain.

V lost 5 bases to trimming and J lost 3 bases, with 24 bases between them. Germline CDR1 SGHRS, CDR2 YFSETQ. This CDR3 region has 17 residues. Measured with immunoSEQ multiplex PCR; TCRdb has only the in-frame clones, and not every one. The top ten hold roughly 4.8% of the sample, which has about 24,000 clones, approximately 86% seen once. The chain joins TRBV5-1 to TRBJ2-7; maybe TRBD1 (7 bases). The source of this sequence is a man in his forties or fifties with active COVID-19. Material: peripheral blood. CDR3 sequence reads: CASSRGRGQGEFYEQYF. The CDR3 DNA is TGCGCCAGCAGTAGGGGCCGGGGGCAGGGGGAATTCTACGAGCAGTACTTC.